The entry below describes one T cell receptor beta chain. Germline V gene data show CDR1 as SGHDN and CDR2 as FVKESK. After removal of 2 bases from V and 7 bases from J, the junction contained 14 bases not matched to a gene. This CDR3 is built from 16 residues. This sample stems from a study of blood T cell repertoires in COVID-19. Background on the study: From the United States, Italy and Spain came samples of acute and convalescent COVID-19. T cells, B-cell-depleted T cells, or PBMCs provided the cDNA or gDNA that served as material.

How the authors handled the data: Amplification with reference gene primers provided the estimates of nucleated cell counts. TCRdb's copy holds only in-frame clones and misses some; the assay was immunoSEQ multiplex PCR. V and J calls and clone size are copied from that table; D and trimming were computed from the DNA. The repertoire has 150,000 to 200,000 clones, approximately 86% of them found once; the top ten carry about 2%. The receptor was isolated from a man between 65 and 79 years old with active or convalescent COVID-19. The sequencing input was peripheral blood. V is TRBV14 and J is TRBJ2-7; 7 bases align to TRBD2. For the CDR3, the DNA is TGTGCCAGCAGCCAATGGCCCGGGGGGAACAGTCGAGAGCAGTACTTC. This gives the protein CASSQWPGGNSREQYF.